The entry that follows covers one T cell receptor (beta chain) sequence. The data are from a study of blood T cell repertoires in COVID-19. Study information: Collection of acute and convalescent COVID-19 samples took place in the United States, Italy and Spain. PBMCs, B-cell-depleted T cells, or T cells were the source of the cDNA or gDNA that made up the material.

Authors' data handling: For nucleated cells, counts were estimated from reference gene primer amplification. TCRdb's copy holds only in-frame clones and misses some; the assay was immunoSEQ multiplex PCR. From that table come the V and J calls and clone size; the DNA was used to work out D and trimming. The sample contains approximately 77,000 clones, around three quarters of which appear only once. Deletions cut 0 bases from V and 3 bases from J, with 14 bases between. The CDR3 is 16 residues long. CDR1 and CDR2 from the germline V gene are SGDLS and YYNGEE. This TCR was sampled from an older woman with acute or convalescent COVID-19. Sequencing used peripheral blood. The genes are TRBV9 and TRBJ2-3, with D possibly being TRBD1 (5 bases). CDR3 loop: CASSVARSPGTDTQYF. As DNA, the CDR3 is TGTGCCAGCAGCGTAGCTCGGAGCCCAGGGACAGATACGCAGTATTTT.